This T cell receptor beta chain was sequenced in a study of T cell responses to AZD1222 COVID-19 vaccine. General study points: Baseline seropositives among AZD1222 recipients totaled only 6 or 7. Mostly white British, mostly female donors; authors suggested clonal diversity may be underestimated. Vaccine-associated CD4 TCRs spanned spike, dominant at 160-218 and 743-854.

Germline V CDR1 and CDR2: MNHEY, SMNVEV (reference sequence). There are 15 residues in the CDR3. V gave up 2 bases and J gave up 0 bases, with 10 bases separating them. The method was immunoSEQ multiplex PCR; TCRdb's version includes in-frame clones alone and lacks a portion of them. This table has 180,000 or so clones, roughly nine tenths appearing once. This clone appeared once. Its specificity is not known. The chain couples TRBV27 to TRBJ1-2; D gene uncertain. This TCR derives from an adult in good health. Here the sequenced sample was peripheral blood, taken on day 0 of AZD1222 vaccination. The CDR3 is CASSLLGDTNYGYTF. The CDR3, as DNA: TGTGCCAGCAGTTTACTGGGCGACACTAACTATGGCTACACCTTC.